A single sample gave rise to the 13 T cell receptor beta chains below, sequenced in a study of T and B cells in COVID-19 patients (dated by TCRdb to about 2020). Genomic DNA extracted from blood, in amounts of about 240-550 ng, served as the starting material for amplifying TRB repertoires. Sequencing was carried out with an Illumina MiSeq. TRB rearrangements were amplified by multiplex PCR with BIOMED2 TRB-A/B primer pools. TCRdb itself trimmed the public reads at Q25 with fastp, ran MiXCR and retained productive beta chains. A single entry per CDR3 protein holds the most common genes and DNA from its merged rows. A total of roughly 18,000 distinct CDR3 sequences appear in this sample, approximately 30% of them only once. 3.5% to 5.5% of the sample is taken by the ten largest. Sequences were obtained from blood. These TCRs come from a human donor who had recovered from COVID-19.

CDR3 residues: CASSLKGVETQYF. The DNA of the CDR3 is TGTGCCAGCAGCTTAAAGGGGGTGGAGACCCAGTACTTC. V and J are TRBV11-1 and TRBJ2-5; the D gene is possibly TRBD1 (6 bases). The germline V and J ends were trimmed by 2 bases and 5 bases, with 9 bases remaining between them. In germline, CDR1 is SGHAT, CDR2 FQDESV (reference sequence). The CDR3 totals 13 residues.

About this clonotype: This may come from a read error, since a much larger clone is one base off. The chain couples TRBV18 to TRBJ2-1; D is undetermined. This CDR3 comprises 12 residues. Trimming stripped 4 bases from V and 9 bases from J, with 10 bases between. From germline, CDR1 is KGHSH and CDR2 LQKENI. The CDR3 reads CASSLDMGEQFF. The CDR3 coding sequence is TGTGCCAGCTCACTCGACATGGGTGAGCAGTTCTTC.

This clonotype was recorded at least ten times. The rearrangement uses TRBV6-5 and TRBJ2-7, with a weak D call TRBD1 (5 bases). Trimming removed 6 bases from V and 5 bases from J, with 14 bases in between. The CDR3 contains 13 residues. CDR1 and CDR2 (germline): MNHEY, SVGAGI. The CDR3 sequence: CASRFSGSNEQYF. As DNA, the CDR3 is TGTGCCAGCAGGTTTTCAGGGTCCAACGAGCAGTACTTC.

Comments on this clonotype: Being one base from a much bigger clone, this may be a read error. The rearrangement links TRBV6-2 or TRBV6-3 to TRBJ2-3, with 11 bases that match TRBD1. Germline V lookup: CDR1 MNHEY, CDR2 SVGEGT. The CDR3 sequence is 15 residues long. The CDR3, as DNA: TGTGCCAGCAGACGGGGACAGGGGGTTCAAGATATGCAGTATTTT. Translation: CASRRGQGVQDMQYF.

In this sample, this clonotype is medium-sized. V gene TRBV18 combines with J gene TRBJ2-2; no clear D gene. Germline CDR1 KGHSH, CDR2 LQKENI. V was shortened by 4 bases and J by 1 base, with 4 bases between the two germline ends. The CDR3 loop spans 13 amino acids. The DNA of the CDR3 is TGTGCCAGCTCACACGGGAACACCGGGGAGCTGTTTTTT. Encoded protein: CASSHGNTGELFF. The full variable domain, rest sourced from reference TRBV18 and TRBJ2-2, is NAGVMQNPRHLVRRRGQEARLRCSPMKGHSHVYWYRQLPEEGLKFMVYLQKENIIDESGMPKERFSAEFPKEGPSILRIQQVVRGDSAAYFCASSHGNTGELFFGEGSRLTVL.

The chain is built from TRBV20-1 and TRBJ1-2; TRBD1 matches 7 bases. This CDR3 has 13 residues. V lost 6 bases to trimming and J lost 2 bases; unmatched junction nucleotides: 6. Germline V gene sequence: CDR1 DFQATT, CDR2 SNEGSKA (reference sequence). CDR3 residues: CSARKTGNYGYTF. CDR3 sequence (DNA): TGCAGTGCCAGAAAGACAGGGAACTATGGCTACACCTTC.

The gene calls are TRBV7-9 and TRBJ2-1, with D maybe TRBD1 (6 bases). CDR1 and CDR2 from the germline V gene are SEHNR and FQNEAQ (reference sequence). V lost 5 bases and J 9 bases, leaving 8 bases between the germline ends. The length of the CDR3 is 11 residues. In DNA, the CDR3 is TGTGCCAGCAGCGTAGGGGGTGAGCAGTTCTTC. Translated: CASSVGGEQFF.

This clonotype was seen just once. V and J are TRBV7-9 and TRBJ2-7; a weak D match, TRBD2 (5 bases). This CDR3 spans 12 amino acids. Trimming stripped 0 bases from V and 5 bases from J, with 5 bases between. Per the germline V gene, CDR1 is SEHNR and CDR2 is FQNEAQ (reference sequence). CDR3 amino acids: CASSLAGDEQYF. For the CDR3, the DNA is TGTGCCAGCAGCTTAGCCGGGGACGAGCAGTACTTC.

In its sample, this clonotype is medium-sized. V usage is TRBV27 and J usage is TRBJ2-1; D perhaps matches TRBD2 (6 bases). The CDR3 has 18 amino acids. The germline V gene has CDR1 MNHEY and CDR2 SMNVEV (reference sequence). With 6 bases removed from V and 4 bases from J, the gap between germline ends came to 25 bases. The CDR3 DNA reads TGTGCCAGCAGAGAATTGGGACTCGGGTCCTACTCGTACAATGAGCAGTTCTTC. Protein product: CASRELGLGSYSYNEQFF.

This clonotype was found a few times. This chain joins TRBV12-3 or TRBV12-4 and TRBJ1-2; D not resolved. This CDR3 region has 12 residues. V lost 6 bases, J lost 2 bases, and 7 bases lay in between. The CDR3 DNA reads as TGTGCCAGCAGCGCCAGAAACTATGGCTACACCTTC. This encodes CASSARNYGYTF.

V is TRBV5-6 and J is TRBJ1-1; D not resolved. The V gene's germline CDR1 is SGHDT and CDR2 YYEEEE. Trimming cost V 2 bases and J 5 bases, with 13 bases left between them. The CDR3 runs 14 residues. The CDR3 DNA reads TGTGCCAGCAGCTTACGTGAGGTGTGGACTGAAGCTTTCTTT. Its protein is CASSLREVWTEAFF.

This clonotype was detected many times. The chain employs TRBV6-2 or TRBV6-3 and TRBJ2-6, with D hard to call. Germline V gives CDR1 MNHEY, CDR2 SVGEGT. The CDR3 has 15 residues. Deletions cut 7 bases from V and 0 bases from J, with 10 bases between. The CDR3 DNA follows: TGTGCCAGCACAGAATATCACTCTGGGGCCAACGTCCTGACTTTC. The encoded protein is CASTEYHSGANVLTF.

This clonotype has only one observation. The J gene is TRBJ2-3, the V gene TRBV5-1, with 9 bases lining up with TRBD2. J lost 3 bases, V lost 3 bases, and 11 bases had no gene match. The germline V gene encodes CDR1 SGHRS and CDR2 YFSETQ. This CDR3 comprises 17 residues. The DNA for the CDR3 is TGCGCCAGCAGCTCCCAGGCGGGGGGGTACCGTACAGATACGCAGTATTTT. It yields the protein CASSSQAGGYRTDTQYF.